This T cell receptor beta chain emerged from a study of identical twins. TCRdb reprocessed the 5' RACE reads via MiXCR and lists one record per CDR3 protein. The sample lists 650,000 to 750,000 distinct CDR3 sequences, approximately 21% occurring once. These data also featured in a second study, about T cells expressing NK-cell markers. That report adds: Sorted CD3+CD56+NKG2C+, CD3+CD56+NKG2C- and CD3+CD56-NKG2C+ T-cell subsets were beta-chain profiled.

The sample comprised PBMCs. The TCR originated in a woman under 30 in good health.

The CDR3 DNA follows: TGCGCCAGCAGCAAGCTTATAGGAGGGGGGACCTACGAGCAGTACTTC. Translating it yields CASSKLIGGGTYEQYF. The rearrangement joins TRBV5-1 to TRBJ2-7; the D call may be TRBD1 or TRBD2 (6 bases each). Looked up from germline, CDR1 is SGHRS and CDR2 is YFSETQ. The CDR3 has 16 amino acids. Trimming shortened V by 4 bases and J by 2 bases, and 19 bases separated the two germline ends. Complete variable domain (other parts from reference TRBV5-1 and TRBJ2-7): KAGVTQTPRYLIKTRGQQVTLSCSPISGHRSVSWYQQTPGQGLQFLFEYFSETQRNKGNFPGRFSGRQFSNSRSEMNVSTLELGDSALYLCASSKLIGGGTYEQYFGPGTRLTVT.